This T cell receptor (beta chain) stems from a study of beta chain features in type 1 diabetes. Turning to the study itself: Over all samples combined, some 99,000,000 sorted cells were examined. Study-wide results and limits: Insertions at VDJ junctions were less frequent in type 1 diabetes patients. These patients also deleted more nucleotides at the same junctions. TCRB CDR3s from Type 1 diabetes patients were moderately but significantly shorter in all four CD4+ subsets.

The sequenced template was cDNA made from the entire isolated RNA. TCRdb keeps only in-frame clones here, not all; method: immunoSEQ multiplex PCR. The sample carries fewer than 45,000 clones, approximately 60% recorded once. CD45RO/CCR7/CD25/CD127/CD95/CD27 sorting isolated CD4+ naive, central memory, regulatory and stem cell-like memory cells. The sample holds one count of this clone. No antigen is known for it. The CDR3 is made up of 13 amino acids. Deletions cut 6 bases from V and 2 bases from J, with 14 bases between. The V gene's germline CDR1 is SQVTM and CDR2 ANQGSEA. This TCR came from a man aged 25 to 40 with type 1 diabetes. Some clones in this sample may be carry-over from other donors' samples. Material: Tregs from blood. The genes are TRBV29-1 and TRBJ2-7, with TRBD1 as a possible D gene (6 bases). The CDR3 region is CSVAGTLTYEQYF. The CDR3 coding sequence is TGCAGCGTGGCCGGGACACTAACCTACGAGCAGTACTTC.